What follows describes a single TCR beta chain. Measured with immunoSEQ multiplex PCR; TCRdb has only the in-frame clones, and not every one. The data hold tens of thousands of clones, with over 75% observed a single time. The sample comes from a study of OX40 agonist ivuxolimab in advanced cancers. The source was CD4+ or CD8+ T cells sorted from blood, collected in a trial of the OX40 agonist ivuxolimab. The receptor's source is an adult with an advanced solid tumor such as melanoma, head and neck, liver or kidney cancer.

The CDR3: CASSPRGGANTGELFF. The CDR3 DNA reads as TGTGCCAGCAGCCCCCGAGGGGGGGCGAACACCGGGGAGCTGTTTTTT. The chain employs TRBV14 and TRBJ2-2; maybe TRBD2 (7 bases). This CDR3 is built from 16 residues. CDR1 is SGHDN and CDR2 is FVKESK in the germline V gene. Trimming pared 4 bases from V and 0 bases from J, leaving 12 bases between.